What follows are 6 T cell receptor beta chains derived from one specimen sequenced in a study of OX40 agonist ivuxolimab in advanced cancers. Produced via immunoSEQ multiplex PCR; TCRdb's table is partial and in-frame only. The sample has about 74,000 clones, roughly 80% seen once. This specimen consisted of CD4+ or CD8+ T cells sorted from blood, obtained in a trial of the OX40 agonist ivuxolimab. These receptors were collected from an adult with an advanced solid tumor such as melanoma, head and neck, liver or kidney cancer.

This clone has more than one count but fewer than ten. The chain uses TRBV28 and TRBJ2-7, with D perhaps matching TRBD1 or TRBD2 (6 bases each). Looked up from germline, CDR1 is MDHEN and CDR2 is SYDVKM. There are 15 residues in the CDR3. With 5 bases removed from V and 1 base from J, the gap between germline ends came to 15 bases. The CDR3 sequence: CASSTQGRGSYEQYF. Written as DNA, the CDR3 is TGTGCCAGCAGTACACAGGGACGGGGGTCCTACGAGCAGTACTTC. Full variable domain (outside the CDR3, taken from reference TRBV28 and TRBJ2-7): DVKVTQSSRYLVKRTGEKVFLECVQDMDHENMFWYRQDPGLGLRLIYFSYDVKMKEKGDIPEGYSVSREKKERFSLILESASTNQTSMYLCASSTQGRGSYEQYFGPGTRLTVT.

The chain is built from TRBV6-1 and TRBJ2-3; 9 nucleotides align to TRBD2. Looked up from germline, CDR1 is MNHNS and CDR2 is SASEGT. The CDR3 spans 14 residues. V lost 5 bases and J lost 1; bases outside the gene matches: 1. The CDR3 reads CASSPSGGTDTQYF. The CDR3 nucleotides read TGTGCCAGCAGTCCTAGCGGGGGCACAGATACGCAGTATTTT.

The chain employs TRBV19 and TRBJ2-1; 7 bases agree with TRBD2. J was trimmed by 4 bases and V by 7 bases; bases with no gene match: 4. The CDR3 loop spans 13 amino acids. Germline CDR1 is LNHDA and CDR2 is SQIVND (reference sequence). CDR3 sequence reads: CASIGREYNEQFF. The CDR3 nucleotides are TGTGCCAGTATCGGGCGGGAGTACAATGAGCAGTTCTTC.

The CDR3, as DNA: TGTGCCAGCAGCTTGGCTTCAGATACGCAGTATTTT. It codes for CASSLASDTQYF. The chain recombines TRBV5-5 with TRBJ2-3; D remains ambiguous. Germline V gene sequence: CDR1 SGHKS, CDR2 YYEKEE (reference sequence). V lost 0 bases to trimming and J lost 4 bases, with 3 bases between them. This CDR3 has 12 residues. The entire variable domain, with the rest obtained from reference TRBV5-5 and TRBJ2-3, is as follows: DAGVTQSPTHLIKTRGQQVTLRCSPISGHKSVSWYQQVLGQGPQFIFQYYEKEERGRGNFPDRFSARQFPNYSSELNVNALLLGDSALYLCASSLASDTQYFGPGTRLTVL.

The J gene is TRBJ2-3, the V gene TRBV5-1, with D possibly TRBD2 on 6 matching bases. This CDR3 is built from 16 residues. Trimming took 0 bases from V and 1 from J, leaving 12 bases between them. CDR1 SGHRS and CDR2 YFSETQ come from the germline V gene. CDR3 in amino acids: CASSLGTLAGTDTQYF. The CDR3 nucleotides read TGCGCCAGCAGCTTGGGCACACTAGCAGGCACAGATACGCAGTATTTT.

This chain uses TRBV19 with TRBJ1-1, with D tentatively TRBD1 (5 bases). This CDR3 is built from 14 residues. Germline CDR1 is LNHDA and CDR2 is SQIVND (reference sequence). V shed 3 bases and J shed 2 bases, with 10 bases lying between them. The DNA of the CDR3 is TGTGCCAGTAGTATCTTCCGGGACAACACTGAAGCTTTCTTT. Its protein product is CASSIFRDNTEAFF. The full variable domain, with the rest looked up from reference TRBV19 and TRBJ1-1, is DGGITQSPKYLFRKEGQNVTLSCEQNLNHDAMYWYRQDPGQGLRLIYYSQIVNDFQKGDIAEGYSVSREKKESFPLTVTSAQKNPTAFYLCASSIFRDNTEAFFGQGTRLTVV.